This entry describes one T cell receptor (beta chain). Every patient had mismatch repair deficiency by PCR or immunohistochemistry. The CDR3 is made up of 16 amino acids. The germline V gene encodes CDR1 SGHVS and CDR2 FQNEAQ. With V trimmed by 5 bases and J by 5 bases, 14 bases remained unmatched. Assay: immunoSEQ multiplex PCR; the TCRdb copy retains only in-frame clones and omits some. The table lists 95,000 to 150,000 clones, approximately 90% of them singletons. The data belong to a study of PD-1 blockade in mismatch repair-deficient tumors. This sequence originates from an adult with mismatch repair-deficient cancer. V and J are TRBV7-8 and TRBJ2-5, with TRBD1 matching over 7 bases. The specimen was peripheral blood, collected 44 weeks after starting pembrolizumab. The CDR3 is CASSRIDRAGYETQYF. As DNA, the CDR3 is TGTGCCAGCAGCAGGATCGACAGGGCAGGTTACGAGACCCAGTACTTC.